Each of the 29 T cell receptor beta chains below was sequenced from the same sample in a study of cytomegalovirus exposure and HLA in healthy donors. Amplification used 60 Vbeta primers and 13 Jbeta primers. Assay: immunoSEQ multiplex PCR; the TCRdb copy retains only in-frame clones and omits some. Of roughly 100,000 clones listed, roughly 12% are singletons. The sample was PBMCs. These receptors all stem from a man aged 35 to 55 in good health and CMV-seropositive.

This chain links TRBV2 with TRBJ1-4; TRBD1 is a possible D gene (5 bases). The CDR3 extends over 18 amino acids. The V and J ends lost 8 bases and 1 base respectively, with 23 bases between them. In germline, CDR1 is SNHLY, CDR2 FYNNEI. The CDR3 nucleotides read TGTGCCAGCGGAGGGGAAAGGATCCGACTGGTAACTAATGAAAAACTGTTTTTT. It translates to CASGGERIRLVTNEKLFF.

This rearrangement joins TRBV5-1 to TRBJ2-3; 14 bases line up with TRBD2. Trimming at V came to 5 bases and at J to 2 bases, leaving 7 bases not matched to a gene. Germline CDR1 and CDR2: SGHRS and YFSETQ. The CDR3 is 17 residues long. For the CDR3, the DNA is TGCGCCAGCAGAACCGGGACTAGCGGGAGCCCCACAGATACGCAGTATTTT. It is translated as CASRTGTSGSPTDTQYF.

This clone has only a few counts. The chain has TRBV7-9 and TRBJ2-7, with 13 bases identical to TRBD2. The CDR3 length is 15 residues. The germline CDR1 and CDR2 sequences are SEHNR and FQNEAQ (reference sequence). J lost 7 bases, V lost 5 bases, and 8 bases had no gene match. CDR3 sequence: CASSHRTSGSGEQYF. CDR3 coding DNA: TGTGCCAGCAGCCATCGGACTAGCGGGAGCGGTGAGCAGTACTTC. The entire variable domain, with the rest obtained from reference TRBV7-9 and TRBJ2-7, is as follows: DTGVSQNPRHKITKRGQNVTFRCDPISEHNRLYWYRQTLGQGPEFLTYFQNEAQLEKSRLLSDRFSAERPKGSFSTLEIQRTEQGDSAMYLCASSHRTSGSGEQYFGPGTRLTVT.

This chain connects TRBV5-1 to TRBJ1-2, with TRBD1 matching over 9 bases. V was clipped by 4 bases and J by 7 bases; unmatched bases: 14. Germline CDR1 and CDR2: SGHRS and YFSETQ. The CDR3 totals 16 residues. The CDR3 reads CASSPLGGDRATGYTF. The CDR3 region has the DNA TGCGCCAGCAGCCCACTGGGGGGGGACAGGGCGACTGGCTACACCTTC.

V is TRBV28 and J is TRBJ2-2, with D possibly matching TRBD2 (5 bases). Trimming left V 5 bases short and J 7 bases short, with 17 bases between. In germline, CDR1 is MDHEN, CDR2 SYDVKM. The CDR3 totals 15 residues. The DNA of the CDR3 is TGTGCCAGCAGTCCAATTCGGGGTATCGGCGGGGAGCTGTTTTTT. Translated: CASSPIRGIGGELFF.

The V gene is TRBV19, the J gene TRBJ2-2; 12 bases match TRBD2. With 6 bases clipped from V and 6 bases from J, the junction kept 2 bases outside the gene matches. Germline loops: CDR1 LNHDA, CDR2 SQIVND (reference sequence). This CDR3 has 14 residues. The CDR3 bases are TGTGCCAGTAGGACTAGCGGGAGTGCCGGGGAGCTGTTTTTT. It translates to CASRTSGSAGELFF.

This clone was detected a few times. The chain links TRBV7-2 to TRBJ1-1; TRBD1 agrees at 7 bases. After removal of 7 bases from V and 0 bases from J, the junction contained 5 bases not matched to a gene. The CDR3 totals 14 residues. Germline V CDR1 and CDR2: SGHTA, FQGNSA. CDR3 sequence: CASTPTGLNTEAFF. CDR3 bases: TGTGCCAGCACCCCGACAGGGTTGAACACTGAAGCTTTCTTT.

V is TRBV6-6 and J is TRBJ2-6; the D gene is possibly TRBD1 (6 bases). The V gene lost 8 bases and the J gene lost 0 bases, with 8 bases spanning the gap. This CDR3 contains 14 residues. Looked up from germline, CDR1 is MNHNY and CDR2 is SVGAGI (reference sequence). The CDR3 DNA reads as TGTGCCAGCCTCAGGGGCTCTGGGGCCAACGTCCTGACTTTC. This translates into CASLRGSGANVLTF.

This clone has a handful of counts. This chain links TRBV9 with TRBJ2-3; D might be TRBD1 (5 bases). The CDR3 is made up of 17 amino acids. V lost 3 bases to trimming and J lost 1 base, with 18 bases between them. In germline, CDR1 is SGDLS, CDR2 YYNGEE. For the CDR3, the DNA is TGTGCCAGCAGCGCAGGACAACCCCAGTGGGGCACAGATACGCAGTATTTT. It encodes CASSAGQPQWGTDTQYF.

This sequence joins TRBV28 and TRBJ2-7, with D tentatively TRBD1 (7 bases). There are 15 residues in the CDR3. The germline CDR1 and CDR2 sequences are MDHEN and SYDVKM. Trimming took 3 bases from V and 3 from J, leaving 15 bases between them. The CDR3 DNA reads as TGTGCCAGCAGTTTGCCAGGGGGAGGATTCTACGAGCAGTACTTC. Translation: CASSLPGGGFYEQYF.

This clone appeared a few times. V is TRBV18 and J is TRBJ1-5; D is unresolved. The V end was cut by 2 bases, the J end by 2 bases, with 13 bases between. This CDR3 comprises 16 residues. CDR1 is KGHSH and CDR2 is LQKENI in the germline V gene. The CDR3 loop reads CASSPDRDLGNQPQHF. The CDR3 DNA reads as TGTGCCAGCTCACCAGACCGGGATTTGGGCAATCAGCCCCAGCATTTT.

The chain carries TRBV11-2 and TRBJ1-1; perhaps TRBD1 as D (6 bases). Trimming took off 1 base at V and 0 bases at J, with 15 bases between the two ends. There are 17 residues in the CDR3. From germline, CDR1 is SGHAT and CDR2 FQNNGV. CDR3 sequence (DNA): TGTGCCAGCAGCTTAGGCGGACAGTTAGGGGTGAACACTGAAGCTTTCTTT. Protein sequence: CASSLGGQLGVNTEAFF.

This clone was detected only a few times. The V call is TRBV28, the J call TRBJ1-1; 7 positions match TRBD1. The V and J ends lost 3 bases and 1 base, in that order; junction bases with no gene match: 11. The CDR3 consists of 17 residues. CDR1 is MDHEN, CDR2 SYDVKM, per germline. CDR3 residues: CASSFITGTEKNTEAFF. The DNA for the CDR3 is TGTGCCAGCAGTTTCATTACCGGGACAGAAAAGAACACTGAAGCTTTCTTT.

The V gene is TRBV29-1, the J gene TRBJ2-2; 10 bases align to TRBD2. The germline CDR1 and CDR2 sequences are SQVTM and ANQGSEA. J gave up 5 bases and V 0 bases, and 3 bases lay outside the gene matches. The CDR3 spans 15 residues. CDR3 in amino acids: CSVEDGSGRTGELFF. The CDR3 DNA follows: TGCAGCGTTGAAGATGGTAGCGGGAGGACCGGGGAGCTGTTTTTT.

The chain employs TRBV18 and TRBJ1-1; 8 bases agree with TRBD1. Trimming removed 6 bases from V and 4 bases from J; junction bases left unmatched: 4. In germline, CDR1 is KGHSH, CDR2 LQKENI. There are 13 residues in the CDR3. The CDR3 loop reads CASSNRGSTEAFF. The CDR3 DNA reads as TGTGCCAGCTCTAACAGGGGGAGCACTGAAGCTTTCTTT. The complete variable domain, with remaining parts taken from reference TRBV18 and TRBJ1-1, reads NAGVMQNPRHLVRRRGQEARLRCSPMKGHSHVYWYRQLPEEGLKFMVYLQKENIIDESGMPKERFSAEFPKEGPSILRIQQVVRGDSAAYFCASSNRGSTEAFFGQGTRLTVV.

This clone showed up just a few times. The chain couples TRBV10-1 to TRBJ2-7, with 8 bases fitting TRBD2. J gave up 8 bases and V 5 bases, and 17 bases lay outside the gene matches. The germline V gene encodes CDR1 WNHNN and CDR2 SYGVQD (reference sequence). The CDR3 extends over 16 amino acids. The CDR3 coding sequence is TGCGCCAGCAGTCAAACTAGCGGCCTTAACATTGGCAAGCAGTACTTC. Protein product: CASSQTSGLNIGKQYF.

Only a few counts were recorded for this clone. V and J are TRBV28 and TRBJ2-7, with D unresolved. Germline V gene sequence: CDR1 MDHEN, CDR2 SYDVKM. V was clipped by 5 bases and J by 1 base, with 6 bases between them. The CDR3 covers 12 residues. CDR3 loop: CASSPGSYEQYF. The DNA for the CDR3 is TGTGCCAGCAGTCCCGGGTCCTACGAGCAGTACTTC.

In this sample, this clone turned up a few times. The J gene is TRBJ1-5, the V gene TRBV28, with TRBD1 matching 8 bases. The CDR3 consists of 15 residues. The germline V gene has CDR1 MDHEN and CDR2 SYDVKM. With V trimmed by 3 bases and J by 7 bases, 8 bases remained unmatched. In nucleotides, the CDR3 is TGTGCCAGCAGTTTTTCCGGACAGGGTGTGCAGCCCCAGCATTTT. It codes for CASSFSGQGVQPQHF.

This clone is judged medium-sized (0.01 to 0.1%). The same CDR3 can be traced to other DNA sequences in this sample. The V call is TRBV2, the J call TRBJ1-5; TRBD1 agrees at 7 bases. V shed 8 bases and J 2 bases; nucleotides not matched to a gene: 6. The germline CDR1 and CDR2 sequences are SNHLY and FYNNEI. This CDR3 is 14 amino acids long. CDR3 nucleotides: TGTGCCAGCCGAGTCGGACAGGGCAATCAGCCCCAGCATTTT. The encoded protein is CASRVGQGNQPQHF.

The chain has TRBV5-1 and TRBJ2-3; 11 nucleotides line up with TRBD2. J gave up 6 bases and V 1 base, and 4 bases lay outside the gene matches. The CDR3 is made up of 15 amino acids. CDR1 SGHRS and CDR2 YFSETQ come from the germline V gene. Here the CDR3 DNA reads TGCGCCAGCAGCTTGTCGCCTAGCGGGAGGGATACGCAGTATTTT. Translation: CASSLSPSGRDTQYF. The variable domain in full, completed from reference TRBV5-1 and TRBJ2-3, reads KAGVTQTPRYLIKTRGQQVTLSCSPISGHRSVSWYQQTPGQGLQFLFEYFSETQRNKGNFPGRFSGRQFSNSRSEMNVSTLELGDSALYLCASSLSPSGRDTQYFGPGTRLTVL.

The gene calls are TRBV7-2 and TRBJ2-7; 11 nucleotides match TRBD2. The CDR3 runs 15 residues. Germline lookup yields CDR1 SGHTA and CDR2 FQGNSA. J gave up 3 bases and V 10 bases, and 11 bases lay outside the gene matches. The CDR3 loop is CATARGLAVGYEQYF. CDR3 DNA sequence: TGTGCCACCGCCCGGGGACTAGCGGTGGGCTACGAGCAGTACTTC.

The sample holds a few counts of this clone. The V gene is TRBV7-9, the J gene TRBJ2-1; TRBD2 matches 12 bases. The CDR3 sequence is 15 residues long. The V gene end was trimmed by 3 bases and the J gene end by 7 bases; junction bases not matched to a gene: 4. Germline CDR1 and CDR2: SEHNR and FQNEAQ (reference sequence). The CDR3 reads CASSFASGRGNEQFF. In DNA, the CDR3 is TGTGCCAGCAGCTTTGCTAGCGGGAGGGGAAATGAGCAGTTCTTC. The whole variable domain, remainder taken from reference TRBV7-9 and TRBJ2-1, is DTGVSQNPRHKITKRGQNVTFRCDPISEHNRLYWYRQTLGQGPEFLTYFQNEAQLEKSRLLSDRFSAERPKGSFSTLEIQRTEQGDSAMYLCASSFASGRGNEQFFGPGTRLTVL.

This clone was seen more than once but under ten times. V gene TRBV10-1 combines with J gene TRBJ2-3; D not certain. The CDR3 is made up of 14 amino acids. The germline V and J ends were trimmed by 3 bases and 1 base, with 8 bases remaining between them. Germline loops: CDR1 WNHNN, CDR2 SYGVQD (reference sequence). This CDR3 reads CASSDRSGTDTQYF. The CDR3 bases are TGCGCCAGCAGTGATAGATCGGGCACAGATACGCAGTATTTT.

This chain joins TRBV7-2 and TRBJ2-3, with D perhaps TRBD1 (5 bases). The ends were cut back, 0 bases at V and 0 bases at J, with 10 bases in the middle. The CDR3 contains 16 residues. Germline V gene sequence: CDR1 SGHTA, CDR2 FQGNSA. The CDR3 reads CASSLAAGISTDTQYF. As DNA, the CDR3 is TGTGCCAGCAGCTTAGCAGCAGGGATTAGCACAGATACGCAGTATTTT.

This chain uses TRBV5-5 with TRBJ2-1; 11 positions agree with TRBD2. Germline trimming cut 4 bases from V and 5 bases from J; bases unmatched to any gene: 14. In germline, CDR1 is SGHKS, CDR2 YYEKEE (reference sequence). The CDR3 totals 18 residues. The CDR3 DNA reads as TGTGCCAGCAGCACGCCGGGACTAGCGGTAGACGGGGACAATGAGCAGTTCTTC. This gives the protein CASSTPGLAVDGDNEQFF. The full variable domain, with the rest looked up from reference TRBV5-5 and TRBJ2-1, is DAGVTQSPTHLIKTRGQQVTLRCSPISGHKSVSWYQQVLGQGPQFIFQYYEKEERGRGNFPDRFSARQFPNYSSELNVNALLLGDSALYLCASSTPGLAVDGDNEQFFGPGTRLTVL.

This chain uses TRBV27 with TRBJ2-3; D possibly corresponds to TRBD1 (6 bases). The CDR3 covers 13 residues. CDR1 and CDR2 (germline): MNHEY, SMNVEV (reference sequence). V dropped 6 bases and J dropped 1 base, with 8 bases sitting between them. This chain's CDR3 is CASRQGGTDTQYF. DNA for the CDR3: TGTGCCAGCAGACAGGGAGGCACAGATACGCAGTATTTT.

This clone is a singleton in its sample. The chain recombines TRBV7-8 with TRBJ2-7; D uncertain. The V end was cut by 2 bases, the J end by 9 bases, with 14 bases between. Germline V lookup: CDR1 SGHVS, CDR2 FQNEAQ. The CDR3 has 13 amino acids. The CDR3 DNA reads TGTGCCAGCAGCTTATTAGAGGCCGTGGGGCAGTACTTC. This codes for CASSLLEAVGQYF.

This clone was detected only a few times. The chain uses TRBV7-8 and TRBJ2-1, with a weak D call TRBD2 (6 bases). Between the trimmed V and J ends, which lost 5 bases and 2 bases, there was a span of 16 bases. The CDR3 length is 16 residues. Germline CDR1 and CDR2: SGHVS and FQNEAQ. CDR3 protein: CASSEGTYGPYNEQFF. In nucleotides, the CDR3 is TGTGCCAGCAGCGAGGGGACTTACGGGCCCTACAATGAGCAGTTCTTC.

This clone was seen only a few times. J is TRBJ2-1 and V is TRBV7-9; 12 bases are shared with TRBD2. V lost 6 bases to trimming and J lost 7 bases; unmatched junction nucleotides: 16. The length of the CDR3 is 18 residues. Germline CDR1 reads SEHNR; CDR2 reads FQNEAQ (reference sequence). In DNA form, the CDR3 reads TGTGCCAGCAGTAGTCCTCCGCGACTAGCGGGAGCGAGGAATGAGCAGTTCTTC. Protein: CASSSPPRLAGARNEQFF.